The 17 T cell receptor beta chains in this list originate from one sample, sequenced in a study of tumor-infiltrating lymphocytes in primary liver carcinoma. With a constant-region primer, TCR beta cDNA was made from around 520 ng of total RNA. For TCR beta, libraries were produced by three nested multiplex PCR rounds using slightly modified ARM-PCR. TRBV1-TRBV30 forward and Cbeta reverse primers drove the first two roughly 10-cycle rounds. In TCRdb, the multiplex PCR reads were re-called with MiXCR into one record per CDR3 protein. The sample lists about 200,000 distinct CDR3 sequences, around three fifths occurring once. Blood RNA originated from unsorted whole blood, with germline DNA additionally extracted. Sequences were obtained from peripheral blood. The receptor source for this set is a woman aged 60-75 years with primary liver carcinoma and hepatitis B virus infection.

Notes on this clonotype: The germline gene is not matched at one end of the junction; a read error may be the cause. The chain carries TRBV28 and TRBJ2-3; D remains unclear. CDR3 length: 14 residues. In germline, CDR1 is MDHEN, CDR2 SYDVKM. The CDR3 sequence is CVSSSNPSTDTQYF. The CDR3 DNA is TGTGTCAGCAGTTCAAACCCTAGCACAGATACGCAGTATTTT.

This clonotype was observed many times. The CDR3 coding sequence is TGTGCCAGCAGCTTAGTCCAACCTGCACGGAATTCACCCCTCCACTTT. Its protein product is CASSLVQPARNSPLHF. V usage is TRBV11-3 and J usage is TRBJ1-6; D is unresolved. Trimming cost V 1 base and J 7 bases, with 14 bases left between them. The CDR3 contains 16 residues. The V gene's germline CDR1 is SGHNT and CDR2 YENEEA.

This clonotype was detected a few times. With a much larger clone just one base away, this may be a read error. The chain has TRBV4-2 and TRBJ2-1; 7 nucleotides match TRBD2. Germline-derived CDR1 and CDR2 are LGHNA and YNFKEQ. This CDR3 region has 15 residues. V was pared by 0 bases and J by 4 bases, with 3 bases of the junction left unmatched. In DNA, the CDR3 is TGTGCCAGCAGCCAAGATTTTAGCGGGTACAATGAGCAGTTCTTC. Translation: CASSQDFSGYNEQFF.

With respect to this clonotype: An end of the junction differs from the germline gene, which may be a read error. Here the CDR3 reads CASSLIIGQGAGEAQYF. The DNA for the CDR3 is TGTGCCAGCAGCTTAATAATTGGGCAGGGGGCAGGAGAGGCCCAATACTTC. The V and J genes are TRBV7-8 and TRBJ2-5; 8 bases agree with TRBD1. The germline V gene encodes CDR1 SGHVS and CDR2 FQNEAQ. The CDR3 has 17 residues.

J is TRBJ1-2 and V is TRBV28; 7 bases map to TRBD1. The trim removed 2 bases at V and 6 bases at J, leaving 6 bases unmatched. The CDR3 extends over 14 amino acids. Germline CDR1 and CDR2: MDHEN and SYDVKM. The CDR3 region has the DNA TGTGCCAGCAGTTTAATCGCAGGGGGAGATGGCTACACCTTC. Translation: CASSLIAGGDGYTF.

Of note for this clonotype: Compared with germline, one end of the junction differs, possibly owing to a read error. The rearrangement links TRBV7-9 to TRBJ2-1; D unresolved. The CDR3 length is 14 residues. Germline V gives CDR1 SEHNR, CDR2 FQNEAQ (reference sequence). CDR3 bases: TGTGCCTGCAGCTTACTACAGATTTACAATGAGCAGTTCTTC. Its protein product is CACSLLQIYNEQFF.

This clonotype came up many times. The V call is TRBV10-3, the J call TRBJ1-2; D not certain. The CDR3 is 11 amino acids. With 3 bases removed from V and 3 bases from J, the gap between germline ends came to 2 bases. Germline lookup yields CDR1 ENHRY and CDR2 SYGVKD. The CDR3 DNA reads TGTGCCATCAGTGACGACTATGGCTACACCTTC. Protein: CAISDDYGYTF.

This chain joins TRBV7-9 and TRBJ1-6, with 7 bases fitting TRBD1. Germline V gene lookup returns CDR1 SEHNR and CDR2 FQNEAQ (reference sequence). V lost 5 bases, J lost 10 bases, and 11 bases stayed unmatched. CDR3 length: 15 residues. The CDR3 reads CASSPETGFWSPLHF. CDR3 in DNA: TGTGCCAGCAGCCCCGAGACAGGGTTCTGGTCACCCCTCCACTTT.

There are a few counts of this clonotype. The chain couples TRBV30 to TRBJ1-3; the D is unclear. This CDR3 has 13 residues. The V and J ends lost 4 bases and 1 base respectively, with 8 bases between them. CDR1 GTSNPN and CDR2 SVGIG come from the germline V gene (reference sequence). The CDR3 DNA reads as TGTGCCTGGAATAGGGAATCTGGAAACACCATATATTTT. This translates into CAWNRESGNTIYF.

Turning to this clonotype: At one boundary the junction diverges from the germline segment, which might be a read error. This chain joins TRBV11-3 and TRBJ2-2, with 11 positions matching TRBD1. The CDR3 is 15 amino acids. Germline lookup yields CDR1 SGHNT and CDR2 YENEEA. The CDR3 coding sequence is TGTGCCAGCAGCCCAGGGACAGGGGGTTCCGGGGAGCTGTTCTTT. It codes for CASSPGTGGSGELFF.

Notes on this clonotype: This may arise from a read error, as a much more abundant clone is one base away. The rearrangement links TRBV12-3 or TRBV12-4 to TRBJ2-1; 11 nucleotides align to TRBD2. There are 17 residues in the CDR3. V dropped 5 bases and J dropped 7; count of bases not matched to a gene: 13. As DNA, the CDR3 is TGTGCCAGCAGTCCCAGACTAGCGGGGATCGGGGGGAATGAGCAGTTCTTC. It is translated as CASSPRLAGIGGNEQFF.

Notes on this clonotype: A read error may account for a junction end that differs from germline. This chain uses TRBV5-6 with TRBJ1-5; 10 bases match TRBD1. CDR1 and CDR2 (germline): SGHDT, YYEEEE. The CDR3 loop spans 16 amino acids. CDR3 sequence (DNA): TGTTCCAGCAGCTTGGCCGGGACAGGGGACAATCAGTCCCAGCATTTT. Its protein is CSSSLAGTGDNQSQHF.

On this clonotype: It may be a read error: a sequence one base away is much more abundant. The rearrangement joins TRBV4-2 to TRBJ1-5, with D possibly matching TRBD1 (5 bases). CDR3 size: 17 residues. V lost 3 bases, J lost 3 bases, and 18 bases lay in between. Germline V gene data show CDR1 as LGHNA and CDR2 as YNFKEQ. The CDR3 coding sequence is TGTGCCAGCAGCCATGGGGCGGCCGCTATTTTCAATCAGCCCCAGCATTTT. It yields the protein CASSHGAAAIFNQPQHF.

The chain uses TRBV11-2 and TRBJ2-6; no clear D gene. This CDR3 contains 14 residues. Trimming cost V 1 base and J 4 bases, with 5 bases left between them. Germline V CDR1 and CDR2: SGHAT, FQNNGV. Written as DNA, the CDR3 is TGTGCCAGCAGCTTAGCTAACGGGGCCAACGTCCTGACTTTC. The encoded protein is CASSLANGANVLTF.

Of note for this clonotype: A read error is possible here, since a much larger clone lies one base away. This is likely a read error, given that the CDR3 carries no conserved phenylalanine or tryptophan at its end. The chain carries TRBV28 and TRBJ2-5; D may be TRBD1 or TRBD2 (5 bases each). In germline, CDR1 is MDHEN, CDR2 SYDVKM. Trimming took 5 bases from V and 2 from J, leaving 15 bases between them. The CDR3 runs to 15 residues. Here the CDR3 reads CASSPPVEGQETQYI. The CDR3 DNA is TGTGCCAGCAGTCCCCCCGTCGAGGGGCAAGAGACCCAGTACATC.

The chain has TRBV19 and TRBJ1-4; unclear D gene. Germline-derived CDR1 and CDR2 are LNHDA and SQIVND (reference sequence). The CDR3 loop spans 12 amino acids. V shed 6 bases and J shed 8 bases, with 10 bases lying between them. The CDR3 nucleotides are TGTGCCAGTAGAAGCCCGGGAGAAAAACTGTTTTTT. Protein sequence: CASRSPGEKLFF.

This clonotype was counted a single time. A read error may be the cause here, since a much bigger clone is one base away. The chain joins TRBV10-3 to TRBJ2-1; the D is unclear. This CDR3 comprises 12 residues. Germline V gene data show CDR1 as ENHRY and CDR2 as SYGVKD. The CDR3 nucleotides are TGTGCCATCAGTGAATTAGAGAATGGGCAGTTCTTC. Translation gives CAISELENGQFF.